The rows below give T cell receptor beta chains drawn from one sample of a study of T-cell memory formation after mild COVID-19. TCRdb re-called the 5' RACE reads with MiXCR, one entry per CDR3 protein. Seen here are roughly 550,000 distinct CDR3 sequences, roughly 20% observed once, and the top ten hold under 15%. Sample: PBMCs or a T cell subset sorted from them (not recorded which). Receptors were obtained from an adult woman who had mild COVID-19 (a few samples of this study predate the infection). Cell type and time point are not known. Each CDR3 is given with its conserved first and last residue. Each record gives: clone size, J gene, V gene, CDR3 protein. Clone sizes are given selectively: once, few, many, or a class where the clone is expanded.

- TRBJ1-2 TRBV19 CASSTAGSPANYGYTF
- TRBJ2-2 TRBV7-9 CASSFLGAGELFF
- TRBJ2-7 TRBV9 CASSVEGLPYEQYF
few TRBJ2-2 TRBV6-5 CASSGPNSGGELFF
- TRBJ1-2 TRBV4-2 CASSQEDSYTF
few TRBJ2-4 TRBV29-1 CSVRDRVDIQYF
- TRBJ1-1 TRBV3-1 CASSHFRGTGTEAFF
few TRBJ2-7 TRBV5-1 CASSSWTGDYEQYF
few TRBJ2-2 TRBV19 CASIPSRLTGELFF
- TRBJ2-7 TRBV4-2 CASSQDLGWSSYEQYF
- TRBJ2-2 TRBV6-2/TRBV6-3 CASTPDNRYTGELFF
- TRBJ1-2 TRBV12-3/TRBV12-4 CASSFGQGNNYGYTF
few TRBJ2-5 TRBV11-2 CASSPSGLQETQYF
few TRBJ1-1 TRBV5-1 CASSLDSVGTEAFF
- TRBJ2-2 TRBV28 CASSFPAGETSATGELFF
few TRBJ2-3 TRBV2 CATPPESGGPIDTQYF
few TRBJ2-7 TRBV5-6 CASSGQFPGEQYF
- TRBJ2-1 TRBV7-8 CASSFWENQHNEQFF